The 14 T cell receptor beta chains below come from one sample, sequenced in a study of tumor-infiltrating lymphocytes in glioblastoma multiforme. Three nested ARM-PCR rounds with V-beta and C-beta primers built TCRB libraries. MiXCR, applied by TCRdb to the multiplex PCR reads, yields one record per CDR3 protein. This table holds approximately 15,000 distinct CDR3 sequences, 55% to 85% found once. Material for sequencing was brain tumor tissue. These receptors originate from a male donor with glioblastoma.

Comment on this clonotype: A read error may account for a junction end that differs from germline. The chain links TRBV6-2 or TRBV6-3 to TRBJ2-7; the D gene is possibly TRBD2 (6 bases). The CDR3 length is 12 residues. CDR1 is MNHEY, CDR2 SVGEGT, per germline. The CDR3 nucleotides are TGTGCCAGCAGTCTTACGCGGGGCGAGCAGTATTTC. Translating gives CASSLTRGEQYF.

The chain employs TRBV7-9 and TRBJ2-1, with D possibly matching TRBD2 (7 bases). The V end was cut by 5 bases, the J end by 7 bases, with 15 bases between. The CDR3 totals 14 residues. The V gene's germline CDR1 is SEHNR and CDR2 FQNEAQ (reference sequence). CDR3 sequence: CASSGPKGGNEQFF. As DNA, the CDR3 is TGTGCCAGCAGCGGACCTAAGGGGGGGAATGAGCAGTTCTTC.

The chain employs TRBV11-2 and TRBJ2-7; 9 bases map to TRBD1. The CDR3 loop spans 13 amino acids. Germline V CDR1 and CDR2: SGHAT, FQNNGV. V was pared by 5 bases and J by 2 bases, with 1 base of the junction left unmatched. The CDR3 protein is CASSRQGAYEQYF. The CDR3 DNA reads TGTGCCAGCAGCCGACAGGGGGCCTACGAGCAGTACTTC.

The chain links TRBV29-1 to TRBJ2-5; D perhaps matches TRBD2 (5 bases). Germline CDR1 reads SQVTM; CDR2 reads ANQGSEA. This CDR3 contains 14 residues. The CDR3 region has the DNA TGCAGAGTTCGAGGGAAGGAGTCGATAGAGACCCAGTACTTC. This sequence encodes CRVRGKESIETQYF.

The chain is built from TRBV11-3 and TRBJ2-1, with 9 bases lining up with TRBD2. CDR3 length: 14 amino acids. Germline assignment: CDR1 SGHNT and CDR2 YENEEA. Germline trimming cut 2 bases from V and 8 bases from J; bases unmatched to any gene: 4. The CDR3 sequence: CASSLLAGLYEQFF. The CDR3 bases are TGTGCCAGCAGCTTACTAGCGGGGTTATATGAGCAGTTCTTC. Full variable domain (missing parts from reference TRBV11-3 and TRBJ2-1): EAGVVQSPRYKIIEKKQPVAFWCNPISGHNTLYWYLQNLGQGPELLIRYENEEAVDDSQLPKDRFSAERLKGVDSTLKIQPAELGDSAVYLCASSLLAGLYEQFFGPGTRLTVL.

The genes are TRBV6-6 and TRBJ2-7; unclear D gene. The CDR3 is 12 residues long. Germline lookup yields CDR1 MNHNY and CDR2 SVGAGI (reference sequence). The CDR3 protein is CASGYTYYEQHV. Here the CDR3 DNA reads TGTGCCAGCGGTTACACTTACTACGAGCAGCACGTC.

The CDR3 nucleotides are TGTGCCAGCAGTTTAGCGCTAAGCTCTTCACCCCTCCACTTT. It translates to CASSLALSSSPLHF. This chain connects TRBV12-3 or TRBV12-4 to TRBJ1-6; D is unclear. The V end was cut by 0 bases, the J end by 9 bases, with 9 bases between. This CDR3 has 14 residues.

There are many counts of this clonotype. The chain is built from TRBV5-6 and TRBJ2-1, with D maybe TRBD1 (5 bases). Trimming removed 0 bases at V and 0 bases at J, with 7 bases between. CDR1 SGHDT and CDR2 YYEEEE come from the germline V gene. The CDR3 runs 15 residues. The CDR3 spells CASSLGQSSYNEQFF. Written as DNA, the CDR3 is TGTGCCAGCAGCTTGGGACAGAGCTCCTACAATGAGCAGTTCTTC.

Worth noting for this clonotype: The conserved final phenylalanine or tryptophan is absent from the CDR3, which likely points to a read error. The rearrangement joins TRBV11-2 to TRBJ2-2; D unresolved. V shed 7 bases and J shed 2 bases, with 29 bases lying between them. The length of the CDR3 is 20 residues. Germline lookup yields CDR1 SGHAT and CDR2 FQNNGV. CDR3 nucleotides: TGTGCCAGCACCCCCTCATTCAGCCAAGGGCTATCGGTAAACACCGGGGAGCTGTTTTTG. It specifies CASTPSFSQGLSVNTGELFL.

Of note for this clonotype: A junction boundary mismatches the germline segment, possibly from a read error. The chain combines TRBV4-3 with TRBJ1-1; D ambiguous. The CDR3 covers 18 residues. CDR1 LGHNA and CDR2 YSLEER come from the germline V gene. In nucleotides, the CDR3 is TGCGCCATGAATCTCGATTTTCGGCTAGCGGAAGGTTCGGGTACGGAGTATTTT. Protein product: CAMNLDFRLAEGSGTEYF.

In DNA, the CDR3 is TGCGCCAGCAGCTTTTACAATGAGCAGTTCTTC. Amino acid sequence: CASSFYNEQFF. This chain joins TRBV5-1 and TRBJ2-1; D not resolved. The CDR3 loop spans 11 amino acids. Looked up from germline, CDR1 is SGHRS and CDR2 is YFSETQ. V was trimmed by 2 bases and J by 4 bases, leaving 1 base between them.

The rearrangement uses TRBV5-4 and TRBJ2-7; the D is unclear. CDR1 SGHNT and CDR2 YYREEE come from the germline V gene (reference sequence). V gave up 6 bases and J gave up 2 bases, with 12 bases separating them. CDR3 length: 13 amino acids. The CDR3 here is CASKLPGAYEQYF. CDR3 coding DNA: TGTGCCAGCAAACTACCCGGAGCCTACGAGCAGTACTTC.

As DNA, the CDR3 is TGTGCTAGTACCTATTGGGGGGCTACGCAGTATTTT. Translation: CASTYWGATQYF. The rearrangement uses TRBV12-5 and TRBJ2-3; possibly TRBD1 or TRBD2 for D (6 bases each). Germline V lookup: CDR1 LGHNT, CDR2 FRNRAP. Deletions cut 8 bases from V and 8 bases from J, with 14 bases between. CDR3 length: 12 residues.

V gene TRBV11-2 combines with J gene TRBJ2-7; 9 nucleotides line up with TRBD1. V shed 2 bases and J 6 bases; nucleotides not matched to a gene: 8. The CDR3 is 15 residues long. Germline-derived CDR1 and CDR2 are SGHAT and FQNNGV. The CDR3 nucleotides are TGTGCCAGCAGCTTAAGTAGGGCGACAGGGGGCGAGCAGTACTTC. Translated, it gives CASSLSRATGGEQYF. Full variable domain (missing parts from reference TRBV11-2 and TRBJ2-7): EAGVAQSPRYKIIEKRQSVAFWCNPISGHATLYWYQQILGQGPKLLIQFQNNGVVDDSQLPKDRFSAERLKGVDSTLKIQPAKLEDSAVYLCASSLSRATGGEQYFGPGTRLTVT.